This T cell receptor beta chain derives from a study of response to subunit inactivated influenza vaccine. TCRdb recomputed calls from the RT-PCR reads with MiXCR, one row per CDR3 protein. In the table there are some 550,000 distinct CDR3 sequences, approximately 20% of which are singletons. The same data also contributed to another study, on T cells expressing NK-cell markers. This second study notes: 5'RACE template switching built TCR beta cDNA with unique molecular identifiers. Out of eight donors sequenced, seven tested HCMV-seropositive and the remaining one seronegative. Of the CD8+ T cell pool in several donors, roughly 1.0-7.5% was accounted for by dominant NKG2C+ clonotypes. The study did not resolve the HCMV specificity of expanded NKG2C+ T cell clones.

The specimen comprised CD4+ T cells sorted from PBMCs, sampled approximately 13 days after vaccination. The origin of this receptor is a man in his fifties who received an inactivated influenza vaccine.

The CDR3 DNA follows: TGCGCCAGCAGCGACCCGACAGGGATAGCAGGTGAAGCTTTCTTT. It is translated as CASSDPTGIAGEAFF. The chain is built from TRBV5-1 and TRBJ1-1; 7 nucleotides line up with TRBD1. Unmatched junction bases numbered 13, after V lost 4 bases and J lost 7 bases. The CDR3 totals 15 residues. Germline lookup yields CDR1 SGHRS and CDR2 YFSETQ.